This T cell receptor (beta chain) was captured by sequencing in a study of control samples from healthy donors and cancer patients (dated by TCRdb to between 2020 and 2021). According to the germline V gene (reference sequence), CDR1 reads SGHAT and CDR2 reads FQDESV. Inclusive of the bounding cysteine and phenylalanine, the CDR3 is 14 residues long. Only the CDR3 part of the read is kept: 42 bases, read in frame from the first base. The V end loses 4 bases and the J end loses 4 bases, and a stretch of 13 bases separates them. Library creation used the immunoSEQ multiplex PCR assay. TCRdb's version of the immuneACCESS table is confined to in-frame rearrangements and falls short of the full clone set. An unresolved V gene accounts for under half of the shortfall where checked; the remainder is of unknown origin. In this sample the table shows about 120,000 clones, approximately 87% of which occur a single time. The ten most abundant clones make up 12% of the sample.

This clone has a single count. No antigen is known for it. Per-nucleotide qualities are absent, and no much larger clonotype sits a single base away. The receptor was derived from a young man in good health. Sequencing was done on a sample of blood. Recombination joined TRBV11-1 with TRBJ2-5; a confident D gene designation cannot be given. The nucleotide sequence is given as TGTGCCAGCAGCTCAGCACCAAGAGGAGAGACCCAGTACTTC. Its protein reads: CASSSAPRGETQYF.